The rows below give T cell receptor beta chains drawn from one sample of a study of sequential checkpoint blockade in melanoma. Profiled with immunoSEQ multiplex PCR; TCRdb holds only in-frame clones, not every one. Of around 34,000 clones detected, less than 85% appear once; the ten largest clones hold 18%. This specimen consisted of CD8+ T cells sorted from blood (inferred from file names), obtained from a patient given nivolumab and ipilimumab in sequence. These receptor sequences come from a human donor with melanoma. Each CDR3 is given with its conserved first and last residue. Each record gives: clone size, V gene, J gene, D gene, CDR3 protein, CDR3 DNA. D genes are given only for firm matches. Part of the rows lack a size; the others show once, few, many or a class for expanded clones.

>NA|TRBV6-5|TRBJ2-7|TRBD1
CASTEAQGAYEQYF
TGTGCCAGCACCGAGGCACAGGGGGCTTACGAGCAGTACTTC
>NA|TRBV10-3|TRBJ2-7|NA
CATIQEMSYEQYF
TGTGCCACTATCCAGGAAATGTCCTACGAGCAGTACTTC
>few|TRBV19|TRBJ2-6|NA
CASSIDWADESGANVLTF
TGTGCCAGTAGTATAGATTGGGCAGATGAGTCTGGGGCCAACGTCCTGACTTTC
>NA|TRBV6-6|TRBJ2-7|TRBD1
CASSYPGQGAYEQYF
TGTGCCAGCAGTTACCCCGGACAGGGGGCCTACGAGCAGTACTTC
>few|TRBV27|TRBJ2-3|NA
CASRPRDNRGGTQYF
TGTGCCAGCAGACCCCGGGACAATCGAGGTGGTACGCAGTATTTT
>NA|TRBV7-8|TRBJ2-1|NA
CASSKDAGAYNEQFF
TGTGCCAGCAGCAAGGACGCGGGGGCTTACAATGAGCAGTTCTTC
>NA|TRBV30|TRBJ2-3|NA
CAWSVLSSGGDTQYF
TGTGCCTGGAGTGTACTATCCAGTGGGGGGGATACGCAGTATTTT
>NA|TRBV4-1|TRBJ2-7|TRBD2
CASSQREVAYEQYF
TGCGCCAGCAGCCAGCGGGAGGTAGCCTACGAGCAGTACTTC
>NA|TRBV7-6|TRBJ1-1|TRBD1
CASRTGSSNTEAFF
TGTGCCAGCAGGACAGGGTCCTCGAACACTGAAGCTTTCTTT
>NA|TRBV27|TRBJ1-1|NA
CASMGGPEAFF
TGTGCCAGCATGGGTGGGCCTGAAGCTTTCTTT
>few|TRBV2|TRBJ2-1|TRBD2
CAGQPGLAYERGSYNEQFF
TGTGCCGGTCAACCGGGACTAGCCTATGAAAGGGGCTCCTACAATGAGCAGTTCTTC
>few|TRBV27|TRBJ2-2|NA
CASSLRDLSTGELFF
TGTGCCAGCAGCCTACGAGACTTGAGCACCGGGGAGCTGTTTTTT
>NA|TRBV6-5|TRBJ2-7|NA
CASSSQGPNEQYF
TGTGCCAGCAGTTCACAGGGCCCCAACGAGCAGTACTTC
>NA|TRBV7-9|TRBJ1-2|TRBD1
CASSSLGGTDSGYTF
TGTGCCAGCAGCTCCCTTGGTGGGACAGACAGTGGCTACACCTTC
>NA|TRBV6-6|TRBJ1-5|TRBD1
CASSSRQGAPNQPQHF
TGTGCCAGCAGTTCCAGACAGGGAGCGCCGAATCAGCCCCAGCATTTT
>NA|TRBV2|TRBJ1-1|NA
CASSEAGWLNTEAFF
TGTGCCAGCAGTGAAGCCGGGTGGCTGAACACTGAAGCTTTCTTT
>NA|TRBV25-1|TRBJ1-2|TRBD1
CASSEAGGWGYTF
TGTGCCAGCAGTGAAGCAGGGGGCTGGGGCTACACCTTC
>NA|TRBV29-1|TRBJ2-7|TRBD1
CSAGTGGYYEQYF
TGCAGCGCCGGGACAGGGGGCTACTACGAGCAGTACTTC
>few|TRBV4-1|TRBJ1-2|TRBD1
CASSQDPTGDYGYTF
TGCGCCAGCAGCCAAGATCCGACAGGGGACTATGGCTACACCTTC
>NA|TRBV19|TRBJ2-2|TRBD2
CASSIWLADTGELFF
TGTGCCAGTAGTATTTGGCTAGCGGACACCGGGGAGCTGTTTTTT
>medium-sized|TRBV10-1|TRBJ2-7|NA
CASSESGGPGDEQYF
TGCGCCAGCAGTGAGTCAGGAGGACCTGGCGACGAGCAGTACTTC
>NA|TRBV27|TRBJ1-2|NA
CASSLETGYGYTF
TGTGCCAGCAGTTTGGAGACGGGCTATGGCTACACCTTC
>once|TRBV27|TRBJ1-6|NA
CASSVNSNSPLHF
TGTGCCAGCAGTGTCAACAGCAATTCACCCCTCCACTTT
>NA|TRBV7-2|TRBJ2-3|TRBD2
CASSLFGALAGAADTQYF
TGTGCCAGCAGCTTATTCGGGGCACTAGCGGGGGCGGCAGATACGCAGTATTTT
>NA|TRBV10-2|TRBJ2-7|TRBD1
CASLSTPGQGPNEQYF
TGCGCCAGCCTTTCAACCCCGGGACAGGGGCCCAACGAGCAGTACTTC
>NA|TRBV6-5|TRBJ1-5|NA
CASSRDITSNQPQHF
TGTGCCAGCAGCCGCGACATTACTAGCAATCAGCCCCAGCATTTT
>NA|TRBV14|TRBJ1-1|NA
CASSPRRDIWVGGKPEAFF
TGTGCCAGCAGCCCCAGACGGGACATCTGGGTGGGTGGTAAGCCTGAAGCTTTCTTT
>NA|TRBV10-3|TRBJ2-3|TRBD1
CAISVPYRGDTDTQYF
TGTGCCATCAGTGTACCCTACAGGGGGGACACAGATACGCAGTATTTT
>NA|TRBV6-5|TRBJ2-2|TRBD2
CASSYQAGEFTGELFF
TGTGCCAGCAGTTACCAAGCGGGGGAGTTCACCGGGGAGCTGTTTTTT
>NA|TRBV5-1|TRBJ1-1|NA
CASSLVRFMNTEAFF
TGCGCCAGCAGCTTGGTCAGGTTCATGAACACTGAAGCTTTCTTT
>NA|TRBV27|TRBJ2-1|TRBD1
CASSFRDSNNEQFF
TGTGCCAGCAGTTTCCGGGACAGCAACAATGAGCAGTTCTTC
>once|TRBV7-9|TRBJ1-1|TRBD1
CASSPGQGPNTEAFF
TGTGCCAGCAGCCCCGGACAGGGGCCGAACACTGAAGCTTTCTTT
>few|TRBV7-2|TRBJ2-7|NA
CASRSGSSEQYF
TGTGCCAGCAGGAGCGGTAGCAGCGAGCAGTACTTC
>NA|TRBV30|TRBJ1-5|NA
CAWSVDNDQPQHF
TGTGCCTGGAGTGTGGACAACGATCAGCCCCAGCATTTT
>NA|TRBV9|TRBJ2-7|NA
CASSVADSRSYEQYF
TGTGCCAGCAGCGTAGCGGACAGTAGGAGTTACGAGCAGTACTTC
>few|TRBV19|TRBJ1-4|NA
CASSTDLEGEKLFF
TGTGCCAGTAGTACCGACCTGGAGGGTGAAAAACTGTTTTTT
>once|TRBV9|TRBJ1-4|NA
CASSVGGGQTNEKLFF
TGTGCCAGCAGCGTAGGCGGGGGCCAGACTAATGAAAAACTGTTTTTT
>NA|TRBV6-5|TRBJ1-2|TRBD1
CASSETGLIGGYTF
TGTGCCAGCAGTGAGACAGGGTTGATTGGTGGCTACACCTTC
>NA|TRBV6-5|TRBJ2-7|TRBD2
CASSPGLAGSYEQYF
TGTGCCAGCAGCCCGGGACTAGCGGGTTCCTACGAGCAGTACTTC
>NA|TRBV9|TRBJ1-1|TRBD1
CASSVEMDRAEAFF
TGTGCCAGCAGCGTAGAAATGGACAGGGCTGAAGCTTTCTTT
>medium-sized|TRBV7-9|TRBJ1-4|TRBD1
CASSLVGQGAPNEKLFF
TGTGCCAGCAGCTTAGTCGGACAGGGGGCGCCTAATGAAAAACTGTTTTTT
>NA|TRBV2|TRBJ2-7|NA
CASSEDVRSSYEQYF
TGTGCCAGCAGTGAAGACGTGCGAAGCTCCTACGAGCAGTACTTC
>NA|TRBV10-3|TRBJ1-4|NA
CAISVGGHPNEKLFF
TGTGCCATCAGTGTTGGCGGACACCCTAATGAAAAACTGTTTTTT
>few|TRBV28|TRBJ1-4|NA
CATPPELNEKLFF
TGTGCCACCCCCCCAGAATTGAATGAAAAACTGTTTTTT
>NA|TRBV28|TRBJ1-5|TRBD1
CASSPRTGVHQPQHF
TGTGCCAGCAGCCCCCGGACAGGGGTTCATCAGCCCCAGCATTTT